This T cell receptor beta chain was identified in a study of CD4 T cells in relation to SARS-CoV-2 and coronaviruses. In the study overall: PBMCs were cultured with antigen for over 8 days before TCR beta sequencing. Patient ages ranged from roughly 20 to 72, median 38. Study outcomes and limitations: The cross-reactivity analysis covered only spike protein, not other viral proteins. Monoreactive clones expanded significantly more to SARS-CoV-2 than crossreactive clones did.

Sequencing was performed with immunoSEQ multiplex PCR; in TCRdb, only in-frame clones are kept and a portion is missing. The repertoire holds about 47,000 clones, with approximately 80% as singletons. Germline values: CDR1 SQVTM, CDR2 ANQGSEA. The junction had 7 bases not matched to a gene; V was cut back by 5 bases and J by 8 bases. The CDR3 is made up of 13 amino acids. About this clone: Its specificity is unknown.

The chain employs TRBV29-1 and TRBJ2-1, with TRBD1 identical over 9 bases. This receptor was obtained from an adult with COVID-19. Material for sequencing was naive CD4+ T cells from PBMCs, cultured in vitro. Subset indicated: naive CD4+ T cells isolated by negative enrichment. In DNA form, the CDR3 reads TGCAGCGTTAACGACAGGGGGGGGGATGAGCAGTTCTTC. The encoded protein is CSVNDRGGDEQFF.